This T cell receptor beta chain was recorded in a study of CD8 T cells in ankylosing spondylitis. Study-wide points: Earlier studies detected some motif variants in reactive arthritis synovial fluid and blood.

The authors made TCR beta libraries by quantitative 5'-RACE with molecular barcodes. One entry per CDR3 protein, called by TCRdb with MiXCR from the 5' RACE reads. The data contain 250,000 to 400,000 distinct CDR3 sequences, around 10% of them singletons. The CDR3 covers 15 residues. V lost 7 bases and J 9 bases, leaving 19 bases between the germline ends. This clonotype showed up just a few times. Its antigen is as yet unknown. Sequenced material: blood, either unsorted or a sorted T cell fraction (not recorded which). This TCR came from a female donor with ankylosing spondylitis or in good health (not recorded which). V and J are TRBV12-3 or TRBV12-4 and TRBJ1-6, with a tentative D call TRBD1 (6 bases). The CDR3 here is CASTVQGGASSPLHF. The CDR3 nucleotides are TGTGCCAGCACCGTACAGGGCGGGGCGTCTTCACCCCTCCACTTT.